This entry describes one TCR beta chain. What it binds is unknown. The data were taken from a study of vaccination and CD4 T cells after COVID-19. Cultured CD4+ T cell DNA underwent sequencing with the Oncomine TCR Beta short-read assay. MiXCR was run by TCRdb on the PCR reads, yielding one entry per CDR3 protein. This sample has several thousand distinct CDR3 sequences, with 68% found just once. Treatment indicated: approximately 9-day PBMC culture with coronavirus spike peptide pools or control peptides (ViraFEST assay). Germline CDR1 is LNHDA and CDR2 is SQIVND (reference sequence). The junction had 5 bases not matched to a gene; V was cut back by 10 bases and J by 2 bases. The CDR3 consists of 13 residues.

Here the sequenced sample was CD4+ T cells from blood, cultured in vitro, taken before SARS-CoV-2 vaccination. The rearrangement uses TRBV19 and TRBJ1-1; 9 nucleotides match TRBD1. The receptor's source is a human donor who had recovered from COVID-19. CDR3 in amino acids: CATEGQGNTEAFF. The CDR3 nucleotides are TGTGCCACCGAGGGACAGGGAAACACTGAAGCTTTCTTT.